One and the same sample provided the 22 T cell receptor beta chains below, sequenced in a study of blood T cell repertoires in COVID-19. Only in-frame clones appear in the TCRdb table, and some are missing; sequencing was by immunoSEQ multiplex PCR. In the table there are about 200,000 clones, 81% of which are singletons. The sequenced material came from peripheral blood. These receptors all come from a woman older than 75 with acute or convalescent COVID-19.

The chain carries TRBV2 and TRBJ1-3; TRBD1 might be the D (6 bases). Trimming pared 4 bases from V and 8 bases from J, leaving 15 bases between. The CDR3 contains 14 residues. Germline CDR1 and CDR2: SNHLY and FYNNEI. The DNA for the CDR3 is TGTGCCAGCAGTGGGGGGACAAGGGCGGACACCATATATTTT. This codes for CASSGGTRADTIYF.

The chain uses TRBV27 and TRBJ1-6; D is unresolved. This CDR3 is built from 12 residues. The V end lost 1 base, the J end lost 8 bases, and 3 bases lay between the germline ends. Germline V gene sequence: CDR1 MNHEY, CDR2 SMNVEV (reference sequence). CDR3 sequence reads: CASSLFDSPLHF. The CDR3 nucleotides are TGTGCCAGCAGTTTATTCGATTCACCCCTCCACTTT.

This clone was counted a few times. This chain joins TRBV15 and TRBJ1-4, with 9 bases fitting TRBD1. The CDR3 length is 13 residues. CDR1 is LNHNV, CDR2 YYDKDF, per germline (reference sequence). The trim removed 9 bases at V and 10 bases at J, leaving 9 bases unmatched. The CDR3 sequence: CATRTGAQGKLFF. The CDR3 DNA reads TGTGCCACACGGACAGGGGCGCAAGGAAAACTGTTTTTT. Together with reference TRBV15 and TRBJ1-4, the CDR3 gives the full variable domain: DAMVIQNPRYQVTQFGKPVTLSCSQTLNHNVMYWYQQKSSQAPKLLFHYYDKDFNNEADTPDNFQSRRPNTSFCFLDIRSPGLGDTAMYLCATRTGAQGKLFFGSGTQLSVL.

The chain is built from TRBV2 and TRBJ1-5; 9 nucleotides line up with TRBD1. CDR3 length: 15 amino acids. Germline V CDR1 and CDR2: SNHLY, FYNNEI. The V segment lost 5 bases and the J segment 4 bases; nucleotides outside the gene matches: 6. CDR3 protein: CASSLDRGENQPQHF. The CDR3 nucleotides read TGTGCCAGCAGTCTTGACAGGGGGGAGAATCAGCCCCAGCATTTT.

The V and J genes are TRBV7-2 and TRBJ2-1; D might be TRBD2 (6 bases). V lost 1 base and J 6 bases, leaving 16 bases between the germline ends. The CDR3 is 16 residues long. Germline V gene lookup returns CDR1 SGHTA and CDR2 FQGNSA. DNA of the CDR3: TGTGCCAGCAGCTTAGTTTGGGGGGATTCGAGCAATGAGCAGTTCTTC. Residues: CASSLVWGDSSNEQFF.

V gene TRBV25-1 combines with J gene TRBJ2-7; TRBD2 matches at 8 bases. This CDR3 has 16 amino acids. After removal of 3 bases from V and 4 bases from J, the junction contained 11 bases not matched to a gene. Germline CDR1 reads MGHDK; CDR2 reads SYGVNS. The CDR3 nucleotides are TGTGCCAGCAGTGACCACGCCGGGACTAGGATGTACGAGCAGTACTTC. It translates to CASSDHAGTRMYEQYF.

The chain uses TRBV10-3 and TRBJ1-5, with TRBD1 identical over 8 bases. V trimming: 6 bases; J trimming: 7 bases; junction bases outside the gene matches: 11. This CDR3 is built from 15 residues. The germline V gene encodes CDR1 ENHRY and CDR2 SYGVKD. The CDR3 nucleotides are TGTGCCATCAGCGATGGTCCAGGGGGCGGGCAGCCCCAGCATTTT. Translating gives CAISDGPGGGQPQHF.

This clone was seen more than once but under ten times. This chain uses TRBV27 with TRBJ1-2; possibly TRBD1 for D (6 bases). V was pared by 7 bases and J by 6 bases, with 18 bases between. Germline CDR1 is MNHEY and CDR2 is SMNVEV (reference sequence). The CDR3 length is 14 residues. The CDR3 region is CASTRSGGQDGYTF. The CDR3, as DNA: TGTGCCAGCACACGTAGCGGGGGGCAGGATGGCTACACCTTC.

The chain couples TRBV5-1 to TRBJ2-2; 10 bases agree with TRBD2. Losses at the gene ends were 3 bases for V and 5 bases for J; bases not matched to a gene: 7. The CDR3 is 16 residues long. Germline CDR1 is SGHRS and CDR2 is YFSETQ. Written as DNA, the CDR3 is TGCGCCAGCAGCTCGCTAGCGGGAGCAGGGACCGGGGAGCTGTTTTTT. The encoded protein is CASSSLAGAGTGELFF. Variable domain in full (rest from reference TRBV5-1 and TRBJ2-2): KAGVTQTPRYLIKTRGQQVTLSCSPISGHRSVSWYQQTPGQGLQFLFEYFSETQRNKGNFPGRFSGRQFSNSRSEMNVSTLELGDSALYLCASSSLAGAGTGELFFGEGSRLTVL.

This chain uses TRBV30 with TRBJ2-7; tentative D call: TRBD1 (6 bases). Germline lookup yields CDR1 GTSNPN and CDR2 SVGIG (reference sequence). V dropped 0 bases and J dropped 7 bases, with 16 bases sitting between them. CDR3 length equals 14 residues. The CDR3 protein is CAWSVLWGQGEQYF. The CDR3 DNA reads as TGTGCCTGGAGTGTACTGTGGGGGCAGGGGGAGCAGTACTTC.

The rearrangement uses TRBV18 and TRBJ1-3; 8 nucleotides match TRBD1. V shed 2 bases, J shed 1 base, and the junction held 4 bases outside the gene matches. This CDR3 has 16 residues. CDR1 KGHSH and CDR2 LQKENI come from the germline V gene. The CDR3 is CASSPSTGGSGNTIYF. CDR3 DNA: TGTGCCAGCTCACCAAGCACAGGGGGTTCTGGAAACACCATATATTTT.

This clone was detected only a few times. The rearrangement links TRBV6-5 to TRBJ1-2; D uncertain. Germline CDR1 MNHEY, CDR2 SVGAGI. Trimming removed 6 bases at V and 8 bases at J, with 19 bases between. CDR3 length: 14 amino acids. In nucleotides, the CDR3 is TGTGCCAGCAGGGCGGTGGGTCGTTCGGGAGGCTACACCTTC. This gives the protein CASRAVGRSGGYTF.

The J gene is TRBJ1-2, the V gene TRBV20-1; D unresolved. The V and J ends lost 2 bases and 6 bases respectively, with 7 bases between them. This CDR3 is built from 11 residues. Germline V lookup: CDR1 DFQATT, CDR2 SNEGSKA (reference sequence). The CDR3 spells CSARSPDGYTF. For the CDR3, the DNA is TGCAGTGCTAGATCCCCAGATGGCTACACCTTC.

The chain links TRBV23-1 to TRBJ1-5; D may be TRBD1 (6 bases). TRBV23-1 belongs to the ORF category, with a function that is uncertain. The CDR3 contains 16 residues. V shed 5 bases and J shed 0 bases, with 14 bases lying between them. CDR3 in amino acids: CASSKGGDYSNQPQHF. In DNA, the CDR3 is TGCGCCAGCAGTAAAGGGGGGGATTATAGCAATCAGCCCCAGCATTTT.

This chain joins TRBV12-5 and TRBJ2-7, with 8 bases aligning to TRBD1. The CDR3 length is 14 residues. Germline V gene data show CDR1 as LGHNT and CDR2 as FRNRAP. V was pared by 5 bases and J by 5 bases, with 8 bases of the junction left unmatched. CDR3 sequence reads: CASGTGQGVNEQYF. In DNA, the CDR3 is TGTGCTAGTGGTACCGGACAGGGAGTCAACGAGCAGTACTTC.

This clone was counted between two and nine times. This chain connects TRBV30 to TRBJ1-2, with TRBD1 matching over 7 bases. CDR1 is GTSNPN, CDR2 SVGIG, per germline (reference sequence). With V trimmed by 3 bases and J by 7 bases, 8 bases remained unmatched. This CDR3 region has 13 residues. CDR3 amino acids: CAWRAGQVSGYTF. CDR3 sequence (DNA): TGTGCCTGGAGAGCCGGACAGGTTTCTGGCTACACCTTC.

This clone was detected only a few times. The chain employs TRBV11-2 and TRBJ1-5; no clear D. The ends were cut back, 0 bases at V and 6 bases at J, with 6 bases in the middle. The CDR3 runs to 13 residues. Germline V gene sequence: CDR1 SGHAT, CDR2 FQNNGV. The CDR3 sequence is CASSLERSQPQHF. Written as DNA, the CDR3 is TGTGCCAGCAGCTTAGAGCGGAGTCAGCCCCAGCATTTT.

The chain carries TRBV3-1 (or the pseudogene TRBV3-2) and TRBJ2-5; 7 positions match TRBD2. The CDR3 sequence is 15 residues long. CDR1 is LGHDT and CDR2 is YNNKEL in the germline V gene (reference sequence). The ends lost 1 base at V and 2 bases at J; junction bases unmatched: 4. The CDR3 sequence: CASSQGPGGQETQYF. Written as DNA, the CDR3 is TGTGCCAGCAGCCAAGGACCGGGGGGACAAGAGACCCAGTACTTC.

The chain couples TRBV11-2 to TRBJ1-2, with D possibly TRBD1 on 6 matching bases. V was trimmed by 5 bases and J by 4 bases, leaving 23 bases between them. The CDR3 consists of 17 residues. Germline V gene lookup returns CDR1 SGHAT and CDR2 FQNNGV. In nucleotides, the CDR3 is TGTGCCAGCAGCAAAGAGGGACAAACCCCCGGTGCCTATGGCTACACCTTC. Translating it yields CASSKEGQTPGAYGYTF.

This chain joins TRBV7-2 and TRBJ2-1; 9 bases are shared with TRBD2. V dropped 7 bases and J dropped 2; count of bases not matched to a gene: 6. Germline values: CDR1 SGHTA, CDR2 FQGNSA. The CDR3 length is 15 residues. CDR3 region: CASILGGGAYNEQFF. The CDR3 DNA reads TGTGCCAGCATCCTGGGCGGGGGGGCCTACAATGAGCAGTTCTTC.

The chain uses TRBV12-3 or TRBV12-4 and TRBJ1-2; D is undetermined. The CDR3 is 13 residues long. V was pared by 5 bases and J by 3 bases, with 10 bases between. The CDR3 here is CASSPQVYYGYTF. In DNA form, the CDR3 reads TGTGCCAGCAGTCCTCAGGTATACTATGGCTACACCTTC.

The chain couples TRBV20-1 to TRBJ2-3, with D tentatively TRBD2 (7 bases). The CDR3 loop spans 16 amino acids. Germline V gene sequence: CDR1 DFQATT, CDR2 SNEGSKA (reference sequence). Trimming removed 3 bases from V and 2 bases from J, with 18 bases in between. The CDR3, as DNA: TGCAGTGCTAGTCCTAGGGGGGGACCAGCCACAGATACGCAGTATTTT. Encoded protein: CSASPRGGPATDTQYF.